This note documents a single T cell receptor (beta chain) sequence. Its cognate antigen is unknown. The sample originates from a study of cytomegalovirus exposure and HLA in healthy donors. The CDR3 has 15 residues. Germline V lookup: CDR1 SGHTS, CDR2 YDEGEE. V shed 4 bases, J shed 3 bases, and the junction held 7 bases outside the gene matches. Overall study results and limits: HLA restriction was apparent for most CMV-associated TCR beta chains in a later analysis.

The primer mix had 60 Vbeta and 13 Jbeta primers. TCRdb keeps only in-frame clones here, not all; method: immunoSEQ multiplex PCR. Altogether roughly 150,000 clones are present, 77% being singletons, with the ten largest covering 2.2%. Sequenced material: PBMCs. The chain couples TRBV5-8 to TRBJ2-7; 10 nucleotides match TRBD1. This receptor was obtained from a man aged 45-60 years in good health and CMV-seropositive. The CDR3 spells CASSHRDRGVYEQYF. CDR3 coding DNA: TGTGCCAGCAGCCACAGGGACAGGGGTGTCTACGAGCAGTACTTC.